A selection of T cell receptor beta chains follows, all from one sample in a study of vaccination effects on CD4 cells after COVID-19. The repertoire was sequenced with immunoSEQ multiplex PCR; TCRdb's copy has only in-frame clones and lacks some. The sample lists just over 30,000 clones, roughly two thirds occurring once. Their target antigens are unknown. The sequences come from CD4+ T cells from PBMCs cultured with HCoV-229E spike peptides, collected before COVID-19 vaccination. The receptor set was obtained from a human donor who received a COVID-19 vaccine. The CDR3 runs from the conserved cysteine through the conserved F or W. Fields, in order: clone size, D gene, J gene, V gene, CDR3 DNA, CDR3 protein. A D gene is named only where the DNA matches it firmly. Where a row states a size, it is once, few, many or the class of an expanded clone; other rows omit it.

>.|TRBD2|TRBJ2-1|TRBV7-9
TGTGCCAGCAGCAAAACTTTCCGGACTAGCGTTTACAATGAGCAGTTCTTC
CASSKTFRTSVYNEQFF
>.|.|TRBJ2-1|TRBV7-2
TGTGCCAGCAGCTTACGCGACAGCGTTTTTAAACACAATGAGCAGTTCTTC
CASSLRDSVFKHNEQFF
>.|.|TRBJ1-5|TRBV12-3/TRBV12-4
TGTGCCAGCAGACCCACAGGGAATCAGCCCCAGCATTTT
CASRPTGNQPQHF
>few|.|TRBJ2-7|TRBV12-3/TRBV12-4
TGTGCCAGCAGCAGGAGGGCCTACGAGCAGTACTTC
CASSRRAYEQYF
>.|.|TRBJ2-7|TRBV10-3
TGTGCCATCAGTGAGTCAGGCAGGGAAGGCGAGCAGTACTTC
CAISESGREGEQYF
>once|.|TRBJ1-2|TRBV30
TGTGCCTGGAGATTTAAGCGGGATGGCTACACCTTC
CAWRFKRDGYTF
>few|.|TRBJ1-2|TRBV4-1
TGCGCCAGCAGCCAATCAAACCCCGCCTATGGCTACACCTTC
CASSQSNPAYGYTF
>once|TRBD1|TRBJ1-5|TRBV30
TGTGCCTGGTCGGGACAGCTAGTCGGTGGTCAGCCCCAGCATTTT
CAWSGQLVGGQPQHF
>once|.|TRBJ2-1|TRBV27
TGTGCCAGCAGTTTATCGAGGCAGCAGTACAATGAGCAGTTCTTC
CASSLSRQQYNEQFF
>.|.|TRBJ1-3|TRBV3-1/TRBV3-2
TGTGCCAGCAGCCATCATACGGGAGCTGGAAACACCATATATTTT
CASSHHTGAGNTIYF
>.|TRBD2|TRBJ2-2|TRBV5-1
TGCGCCAGCAGGGGGGTAGCGGGAGACACGAACACCGGGGAGCTGTTTTTT
CASRGVAGDTNTGELFF
>.|.|TRBJ1-4|TRBV6-4
TGTGCCAGCAGTGAAAGTAGGGGGACTGAAAAACTGTTTTTT
CASSESRGTEKLFF
>.|.|TRBJ1-1|TRBV7-9
TGTGCCAGCAGACGGGAAGGGACGAACACTGAAGCTTTCTTT
CASRREGTNTEAFF
>.|.|TRBJ2-1|TRBV18
TGTGCCAGCTCACCACTTATCGGGACACAAGATGAGCAGTTCTTC
CASSPLIGTQDEQFF
>.|.|TRBJ2-1|TRBV10-3
TGTGCCATCAGGGGGGGCGAGCATGGCTACAATGAGCAGTTCTTC
CAIRGGEHGYNEQFF
>.|.|TRBJ1-2|TRBV3-1/TRBV3-2
TGTGCCAGCAGCCAATTCCGGTCGGGCAGGAAAAATGGCGGCTACACCTTC
CASSQFRSGRKNGGYTF
>.|TRBD2|TRBJ2-5|TRBV11-2
TGTGCCAGCAGCTCGGGACTAGCGGGGTGGCAAGAGACCCAGTACTTC
CASSSGLAGWQETQYF
>.|TRBD1|TRBJ1-6|TRBV3-1/TRBV3-2
TGTGCCAGCAGCCAAGGGACAGGGAATTCACCCCTCCACTTT
CASSQGTGNSPLHF
>few|TRBD2|TRBJ2-7|TRBV4-2
TGTGCCAGCAGCCTGCCAGGGGCTAGCGGGTCTGGGGAGCAGTACTTC
CASSLPGASGSGEQYF
>.|TRBD2|TRBJ2-1|TRBV7-8
TGTGCCAGCAGCTTGGGCGGGACTAGCGGGCGTAAGCAGTTCTTC
CASSLGGTSGRKQFF
>.|.|TRBJ2-2|TRBV9
TGTGCCAGCAGCGCCCGGGGGACTCCGAACACCGGGGAGCTGTTTTTT
CASSARGTPNTGELFF
>.|TRBD2|TRBJ2-3|TRBV10-3
TGTGCCATCAGTGAGATAGAACTAGCGGGAGGTAGGATGCCAGATACGCAGTATTTT
CAISEIELAGGRMPDTQYF
>.|TRBD1|TRBJ2-2|TRBV30
TGTGCCTGGAGTGTACAGGGGGCCGGGGAGCTGTTTTTT
CAWSVQGAGELFF
>.|.|TRBJ2-1|TRBV24-1
TGTGCCACCAGTGATGAGTTCGGCCTAAGGAGGGATGAGCAGTTCTTC
CATSDEFGLRRDEQFF
>once|TRBD2|TRBJ2-1|TRBV28
TGTGCCAGCAGTATTCGACTAGCGGGAAGGCCCTACAATGAGCAGTTCTTC
CASSIRLAGRPYNEQFF
>few|TRBD2|TRBJ2-5|TRBV11-3
TGTGCCAGCAGCTTAGGTAGTCGCGGGAGATCAGAGACCCAGTACTTC
CASSLGSRGRSETQYF
>.|.|TRBJ2-7|TRBV24-1
TGTGCCACCAGTGACAAAGGCCCTCCCTACGAGCAGTACTTC
CATSDKGPPYEQYF
>few|.|TRBJ1-1|TRBV7-9
TGTGCCAGCACAGGGCTCACCGTGGGGAACACTGAAGCTTTCTTT
CASTGLTVGNTEAFF
>.|.|TRBJ1-1|TRBV5-1
TGCGCCAGCAACCCTCTCGGACAGTGGAACACTGAAGCTTTCTTT
CASNPLGQWNTEAFF
>.|TRBD2|TRBJ2-7|TRBV6-5
TGTGCCAGCAGCGGGACTAGCGGGAGGGGCGAGCAGTACTTC
CASSGTSGRGEQYF
>.|.|TRBJ2-7|TRBV7-9
TGTGCCAGCAGCTTAGGGCCCGCGGGGTACGAGCAGTACTTC
CASSLGPAGYEQYF
>.|TRBD1|TRBJ2-2|TRBV19
TGTGCCAGTAGTATAGATCTGGGGAGGACAGGGATCACCGGGGAGCTGTTTTTT
CASSIDLGRTGITGELFF
>.|.|TRBJ2-5|TRBV14
TGTGCCAGCAGCCAACAGGTCCAAGAGACCCAGTACTTC
CASSQQVQETQYF
>.|.|TRBJ2-1|TRBV5-4
TGTGCCAGCAGCTTGGAACGTAGAAATGAGCAGTTCTTC
CASSLERRNEQFF
>.|TRBD1|TRBJ1-2|TRBV10-3
TGTGCCACCGAAACCCGGGACAGGGGTGGGGTCTATGGCTACACCTTC
CATETRDRGGVYGYTF
>.|TRBD1|TRBJ1-1|TRBV28
TGTGCCAGCAGTTTGCCGACAGGGGGGGGAGGAACTGAAGCTTTCTTT
CASSLPTGGGGTEAFF